One sample yielded the 14 T cell receptor beta chains listed below, sequenced in a study of T-cell reconstitution after alpha-beta-depleted transplantation in children. For TCRbeta, the library was prepared with unique molecular identifiers. TCRdb re-analysed the PCR reads in MiXCR, keeping a single row per CDR3 protein. The sample holds fewer than 350,000 distinct CDR3 sequences, about a tenth seen once. The source material was PBMCs, sampled before TCRalphabeta/CD19-depleted stem cell transplant. These receptors came from a boy under two years old with acute myeloid leukemia, due to receive a stem cell transplant.

V and J are TRBV4-3 and TRBJ2-3, with TRBD2 matching over 7 bases. Looked up from germline, CDR1 is LGHNA and CDR2 is YSLEER. V lost 4 bases, J lost 5 bases, and 15 bases stayed unmatched. The CDR3 covers 17 residues. This CDR3 reads CASSRKLALFGRDTQYF. The CDR3 DNA is TGCGCCAGCAGCCGGAAACTAGCGTTATTTGGTAGAGATACGCAGTATTTT.

This clonotype was recorded at least ten times. CDR3 sequence (DNA): TGTGCCAGCAGCTTAGTAGGGAATTTGCAGTTCTTC. Amino acids: CASSLVGNLQFF. This chain uses TRBV11-2 with TRBJ2-1; no clear D gene. V was pared by 1 base and J by 12 bases, with 10 bases between. CDR1 is SGHAT, CDR2 FQNNGV, per germline. The CDR3 loop spans 12 amino acids.

This clonotype was counted ten times or more. The J gene is TRBJ2-7, the V gene TRBV20-1; D unresolved. V was pared by 4 bases and J by 3 bases, with 10 bases between. Germline assignment: CDR1 DFQATT and CDR2 SNEGSKA (reference sequence). The CDR3 sequence is 12 residues long. This CDR3 is CSANWGSYEQYF. The CDR3 DNA follows: TGCAGTGCTAATTGGGGTAGCTACGAGCAGTACTTC.

This clonotype was recorded at least ten times. The V gene is TRBV4-1, the J gene TRBJ2-3; D possibly corresponds to TRBD1 (6 bases). V was shortened by 1 base and J by 0 bases, with 17 bases between the two germline ends. This CDR3 region has 18 residues. Looked up from germline, CDR1 is MGHRA and CDR2 is YSYEKL. The CDR3, as DNA: TGCGCCAGCAGCCAAGGGTCTTCTGGGGGCTTTAGCACAGATACGCAGTATTTT. Protein: CASSQGSSGGFSTDTQYF.

This clonotype was counted many times. The rearrangement links TRBV5-1 to TRBJ2-7; 9 nucleotides line up with TRBD1. The germline gives CDR1 SGHRS, CDR2 YFSETQ. V shed 0 bases, J shed 5 bases, and the junction held 6 bases outside the gene matches. The CDR3 loop spans 15 amino acids. The CDR3 DNA sequence: TGCGCCAGCAGCTTGGCTACAGGGGGCGACGACGAGCAGTACTTC. This gives the protein CASSLATGGDDEQYF.

As regards this clonotype: Given a much more abundant clone one base away, this may be a read error. The chain joins TRBV29-1 to TRBJ1-1; D gene unclear. The CDR3 runs to 12 residues. The ends were cut back, 1 base at V and 0 bases at J, with 3 bases in the middle. In germline, CDR1 is SQVTM, CDR2 ANQGSEA. The CDR3 DNA reads as TGCAGCGTTGAAGGATTGAACACTGAAGCTTTCTTT. The encoded protein is CSVEGLNTEAFF.

This clonotype was recorded many times. The chain carries TRBV28 and TRBJ2-3; perhaps TRBD1 as D (6 bases). The ends were cut back, 10 bases at V and 2 bases at J, with 19 bases in the middle. The CDR3 length is 15 residues. Germline assignment: CDR1 MDHEN and CDR2 SYDVKM. The CDR3 coding sequence is TGTGCCACCCTGGCCGGGACAACCAACACAGATACGCAGTATTTT. Translating it yields CATLAGTTNTDTQYF.

At least ten counts were recorded for this clonotype. The chain has TRBV2 and TRBJ2-2; D unclear. CDR1 is SNHLY, CDR2 FYNNEI, per germline. With 5 bases removed from V and 0 bases from J, the gap between germline ends came to 13 bases. The CDR3 spans 16 residues. CDR3 coding DNA: TGTGCCAGCAGTCTGTGGACCGCAACGAACACCGGGGAGCTGTTTTTT. Protein sequence: CASSLWTATNTGELFF.

This clonotype has ten or more counts. V is TRBV29-1 and J is TRBJ2-1, with TRBD1 matching over 10 bases. This CDR3 contains 14 residues. The V segment lost 7 bases and the J segment 8 bases; nucleotides outside the gene matches: 11. Per the germline V gene, CDR1 is SQVTM and CDR2 is ANQGSEA. The CDR3 region is CSGLDRGPWYEQFF. CDR3 bases: TGCAGCGGACTAGACAGGGGGCCCTGGTATGAGCAGTTCTTC.

This clonotype came up many times. V is TRBV25-1 and J is TRBJ1-6, with D perhaps matching TRBD1 (5 bases). The germline CDR1 and CDR2 sequences are MGHDK and SYGVNS. The CDR3 loop spans 14 amino acids. Trimming cost V 2 bases and J 6 bases, with 8 bases left between them. The CDR3 loop reads CASSERDFNSPLHF. As DNA, the CDR3 is TGTGCCAGCAGTGAAAGGGACTTTAATTCACCCCTCCACTTT.

This clonotype was counted many times. This rearrangement joins TRBV28 to TRBJ2-7; tentatively, D is TRBD1 or TRBD2 (6 bases each). Germline V gives CDR1 MDHEN, CDR2 SYDVKM. The germline V and J ends were trimmed by 6 bases and 7 bases, with 16 bases remaining between them. This CDR3 comprises 13 residues. CDR3 region: CASRRNRAGEQYF. The CDR3 DNA sequence: TGTGCCAGCAGGAGGAACAGGGCGGGGGAGCAGTACTTC.

This clonotype was detected many times. This rearrangement joins TRBV4-3 to TRBJ2-7; TRBD2 might be the D (6 bases). V lost 8 bases, J lost 4 bases, and 18 bases lay in between. The germline V gene has CDR1 LGHNA and CDR2 YSLEER. The CDR3 is 14 amino acids. CDR3 sequence reads: CASSRGPGGYEQYF. The CDR3, as DNA: TGCGCCAGCTCACGGGGTCCCGGGGGATACGAGCAGTACTTC.

This clonotype was counted between two and nine times. This chain connects TRBV7-9 to TRBJ1-5, with D unclear. The V end was cut by 5 bases, the J end by 5 bases, with 13 bases between. CDR1 SEHNR and CDR2 FQNEAQ come from the germline V gene (reference sequence). The length of the CDR3 is 14 residues. CDR3 bases: TGTGCCAGCAGCCCCGCGGGCGGCTATCAGCCCCAGCATTTT. Translated, it gives CASSPAGGYQPQHF.

In this sample, this clonotype turned up many times. The rearrangement joins TRBV6-5 to TRBJ1-1; D remains ambiguous. The CDR3 is 13 residues long. Trimming removed 4 bases from V and 10 bases from J, with 16 bases in between. Germline lookup yields CDR1 MNHEY and CDR2 SVGAGI. The CDR3 DNA reads TGTGCCAGCAGTTCCCCCTCCCGCCCGATAGCTTTCTTT. This translates into CASSSPSRPIAFF.